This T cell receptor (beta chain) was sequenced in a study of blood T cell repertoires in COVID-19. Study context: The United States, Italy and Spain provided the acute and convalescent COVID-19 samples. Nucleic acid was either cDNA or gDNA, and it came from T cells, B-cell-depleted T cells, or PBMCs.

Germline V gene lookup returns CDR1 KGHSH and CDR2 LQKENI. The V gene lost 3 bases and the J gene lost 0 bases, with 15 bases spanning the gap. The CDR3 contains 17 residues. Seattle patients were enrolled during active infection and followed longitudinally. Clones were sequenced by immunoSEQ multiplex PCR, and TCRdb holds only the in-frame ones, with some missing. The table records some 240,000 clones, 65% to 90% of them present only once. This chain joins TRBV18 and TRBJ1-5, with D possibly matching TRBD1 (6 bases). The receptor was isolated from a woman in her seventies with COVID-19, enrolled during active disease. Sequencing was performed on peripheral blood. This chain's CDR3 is CASSPPTGYVSNQPQHF. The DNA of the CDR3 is TGTGCCAGCTCACCGCCCACAGGGTATGTTAGCAATCAGCCCCAGCATTTT.